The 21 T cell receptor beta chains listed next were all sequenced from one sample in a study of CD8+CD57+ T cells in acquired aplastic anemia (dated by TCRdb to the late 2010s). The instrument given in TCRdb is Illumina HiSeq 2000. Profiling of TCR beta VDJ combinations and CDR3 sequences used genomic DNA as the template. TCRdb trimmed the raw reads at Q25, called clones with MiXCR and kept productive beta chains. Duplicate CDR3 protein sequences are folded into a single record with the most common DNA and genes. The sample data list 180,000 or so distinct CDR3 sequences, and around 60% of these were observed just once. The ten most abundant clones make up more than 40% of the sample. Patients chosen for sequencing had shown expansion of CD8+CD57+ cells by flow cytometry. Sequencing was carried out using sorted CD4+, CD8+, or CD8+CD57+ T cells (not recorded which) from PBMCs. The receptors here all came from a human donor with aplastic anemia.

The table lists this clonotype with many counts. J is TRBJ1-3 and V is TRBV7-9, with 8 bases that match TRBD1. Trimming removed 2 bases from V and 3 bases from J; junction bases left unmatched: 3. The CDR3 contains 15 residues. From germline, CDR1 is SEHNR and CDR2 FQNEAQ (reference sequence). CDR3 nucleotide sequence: TGTGCCAGCAGCTTAATACAGGGGGTTGGAAACACCATATATTTT. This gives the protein CASSLIQGVGNTIYF.

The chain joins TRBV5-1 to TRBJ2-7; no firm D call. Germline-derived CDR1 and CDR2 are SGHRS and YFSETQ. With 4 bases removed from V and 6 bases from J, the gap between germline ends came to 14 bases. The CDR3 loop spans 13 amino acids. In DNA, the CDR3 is TGCGCCAGCAGCCTACGCAGCTTCGGCGAGCAGTACTTC. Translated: CASSLRSFGEQYF.

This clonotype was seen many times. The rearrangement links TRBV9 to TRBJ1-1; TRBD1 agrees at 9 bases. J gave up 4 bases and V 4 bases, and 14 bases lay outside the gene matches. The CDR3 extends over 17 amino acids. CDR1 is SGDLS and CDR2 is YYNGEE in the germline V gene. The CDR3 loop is CASSTGQGPIRGTEAFF. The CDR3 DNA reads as TGTGCCAGCAGCACGGGACAGGGCCCCATTAGGGGCACTGAAGCTTTCTTT.

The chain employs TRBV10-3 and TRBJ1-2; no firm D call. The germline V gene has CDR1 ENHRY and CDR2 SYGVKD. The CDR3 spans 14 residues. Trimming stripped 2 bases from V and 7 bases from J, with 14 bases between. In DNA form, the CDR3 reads TGTGCCATCAGTGAGGGCGACGGTGGTGGTGGCTACACCTTC. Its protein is CAISEGDGGGGYTF.

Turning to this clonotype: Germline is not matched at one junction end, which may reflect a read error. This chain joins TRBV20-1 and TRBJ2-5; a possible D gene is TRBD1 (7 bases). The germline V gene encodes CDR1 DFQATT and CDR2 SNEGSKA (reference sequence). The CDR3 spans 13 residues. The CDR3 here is CSGGGGLQETPYF. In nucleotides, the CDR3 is TGCAGCGGAGGAGGGGGCCTCCAAGAGACCCCGTACTTC.

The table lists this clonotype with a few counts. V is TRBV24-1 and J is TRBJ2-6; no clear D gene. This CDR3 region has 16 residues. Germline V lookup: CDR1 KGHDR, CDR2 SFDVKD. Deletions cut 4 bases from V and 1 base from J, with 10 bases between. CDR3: CATSDSIPSGANVLTF. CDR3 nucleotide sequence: TGTGCCACCAGTGACTCGATCCCTTCTGGGGCCAACGTCCTGACTTTC.

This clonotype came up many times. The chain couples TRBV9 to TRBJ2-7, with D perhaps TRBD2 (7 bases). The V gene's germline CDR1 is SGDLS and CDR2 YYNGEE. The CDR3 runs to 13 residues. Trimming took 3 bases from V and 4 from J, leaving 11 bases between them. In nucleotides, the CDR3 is TGTGCCAGCAGCGGCGGGGGCCGGTACGAGCAGTACTTC. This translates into CASSGGGRYEQYF. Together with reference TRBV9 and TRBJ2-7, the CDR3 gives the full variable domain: DSGVTQTPKHLITATGQRVTLRCSPRSGDLSVYWYQQSLDQGLQFLIQYYNGEERAKGNILERFSAQQFPDLHSELNLSSLELGDSALYFCASSGGGRYEQYFGPGTRLTVT.

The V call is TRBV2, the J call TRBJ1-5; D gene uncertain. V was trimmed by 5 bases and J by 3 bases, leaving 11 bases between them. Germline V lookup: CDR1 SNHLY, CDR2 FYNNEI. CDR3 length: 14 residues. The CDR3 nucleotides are TGTGCCAGCAGTCAGGACGGCATCAATCAGCCCCAGCATTTT. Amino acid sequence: CASSQDGINQPQHF.

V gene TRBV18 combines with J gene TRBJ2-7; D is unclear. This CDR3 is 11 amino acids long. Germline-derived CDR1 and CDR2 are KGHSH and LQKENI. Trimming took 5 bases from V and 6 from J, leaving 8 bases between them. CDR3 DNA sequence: TGTGCCAGCTCATCCGATTCCGAGCAGTACTTC. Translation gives CASSSDSEQYF.

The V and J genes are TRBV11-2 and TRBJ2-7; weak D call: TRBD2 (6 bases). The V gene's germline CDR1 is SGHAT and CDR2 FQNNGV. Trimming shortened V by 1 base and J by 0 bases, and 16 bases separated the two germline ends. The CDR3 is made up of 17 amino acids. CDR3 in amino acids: CASSLGRGRVVSYEQYF. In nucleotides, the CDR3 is TGTGCCAGCAGCTTAGGGCGGGGCAGGGTGGTCTCCTACGAGCAGTACTTC.

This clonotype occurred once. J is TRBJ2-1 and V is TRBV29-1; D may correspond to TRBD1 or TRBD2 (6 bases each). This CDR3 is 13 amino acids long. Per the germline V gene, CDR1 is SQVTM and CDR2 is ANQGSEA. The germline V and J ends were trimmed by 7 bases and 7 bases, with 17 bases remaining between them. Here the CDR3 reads CSARGPGGNEQFF. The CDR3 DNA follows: TGCAGCGCCAGGGGCCCTGGGGGGAATGAGCAGTTCTTC.

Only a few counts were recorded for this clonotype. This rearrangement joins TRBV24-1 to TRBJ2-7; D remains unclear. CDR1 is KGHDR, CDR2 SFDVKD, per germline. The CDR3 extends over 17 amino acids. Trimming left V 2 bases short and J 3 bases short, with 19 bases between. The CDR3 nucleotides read TGTGCCACCAGTGATTCCCCACGCCACGGTTCGTACTACGAGCAGTACTTC. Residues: CATSDSPRHGSYYEQYF.

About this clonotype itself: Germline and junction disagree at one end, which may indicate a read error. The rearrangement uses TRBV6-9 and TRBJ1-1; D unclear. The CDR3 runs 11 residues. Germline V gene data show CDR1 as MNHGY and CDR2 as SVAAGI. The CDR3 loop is CASSLNTGAFF. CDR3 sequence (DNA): TGTGCCAGCAGCCTCAACACTGGAGCTTTCTTT.

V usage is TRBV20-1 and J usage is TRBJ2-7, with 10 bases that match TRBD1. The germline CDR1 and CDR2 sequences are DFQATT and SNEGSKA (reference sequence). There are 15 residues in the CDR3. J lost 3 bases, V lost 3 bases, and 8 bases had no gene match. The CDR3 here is CSASFWDRGFYEQYF. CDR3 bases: TGCAGTGCTAGTTTCTGGGACAGGGGATTCTACGAGCAGTACTTC.

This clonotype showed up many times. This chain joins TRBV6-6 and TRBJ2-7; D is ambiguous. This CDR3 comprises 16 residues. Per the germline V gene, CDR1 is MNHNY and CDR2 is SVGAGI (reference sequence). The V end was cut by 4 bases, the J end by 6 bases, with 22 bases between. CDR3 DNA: TGTGCCAGCAGTTCCCTCCTAGTTTCGGTCCTACCCGAGCAGTACTTC. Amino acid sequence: CASSSLLVSVLPEQYF.

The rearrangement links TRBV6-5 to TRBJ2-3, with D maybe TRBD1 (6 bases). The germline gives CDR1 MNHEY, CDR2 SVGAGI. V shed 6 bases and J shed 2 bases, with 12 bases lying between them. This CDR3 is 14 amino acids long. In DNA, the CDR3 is TGTGCCAGCAGCGGGACAACTTTCACAGATACGCAGTATTTT. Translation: CASSGTTFTDTQYF.

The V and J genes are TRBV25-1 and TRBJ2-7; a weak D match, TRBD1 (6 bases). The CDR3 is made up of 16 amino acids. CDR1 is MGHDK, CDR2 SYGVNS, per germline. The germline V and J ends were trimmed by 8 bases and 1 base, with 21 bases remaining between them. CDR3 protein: CASSPPPTGLSYEQYF. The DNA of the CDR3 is TGTGCCAGCTCACCGCCCCCGACAGGTTTGTCCTACGAGCAGTACTTC.

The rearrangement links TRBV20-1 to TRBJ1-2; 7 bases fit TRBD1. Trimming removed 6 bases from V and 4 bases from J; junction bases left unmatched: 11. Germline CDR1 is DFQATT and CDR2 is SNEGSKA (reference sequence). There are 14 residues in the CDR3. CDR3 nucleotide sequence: TGCAGTGCCCGACCAGGGGGGAACCCCTATGGCTACACCTTC. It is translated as CSARPGGNPYGYTF.

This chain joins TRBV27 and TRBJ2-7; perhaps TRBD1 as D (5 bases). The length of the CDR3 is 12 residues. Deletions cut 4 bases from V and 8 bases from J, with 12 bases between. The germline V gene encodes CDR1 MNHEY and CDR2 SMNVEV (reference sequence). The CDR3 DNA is TGTGCCAGCAGTTCAGGGTCTGGACAGCAGTACTTC. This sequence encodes CASSSGSGQQYF.

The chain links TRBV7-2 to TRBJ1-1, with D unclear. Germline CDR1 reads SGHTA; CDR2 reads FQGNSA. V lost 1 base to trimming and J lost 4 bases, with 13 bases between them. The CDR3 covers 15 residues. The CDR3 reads CASSLEVGLSTEAFF. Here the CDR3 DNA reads TGTGCCAGCAGCTTAGAAGTAGGGTTAAGCACTGAAGCTTTCTTT.

The CDR3 protein is CSAGGLAGQNNEQFF. CDR3 DNA sequence: TGCAGCGCCGGAGGGCTAGCGGGACAGAACAATGAGCAGTTCTTC. J is TRBJ2-1 and V is TRBV29-1, with 9 bases identical to TRBD2. Per germline, CDR1 SQVTM and CDR2 ANQGSEA. The CDR3 sequence is 15 residues long. The ends lost 7 bases at V and 5 bases at J; junction bases unmatched: 12.